This T cell receptor (beta chain) derives from a study of T cells in Graves' hyperthyroidism and ophthalmopathy (dated by TCRdb to about 2019). For the study in its entirety: Peripheral blood was collected at initial diagnosis, before any treatment. According to the paper, TCR Vbeta CDR3 sequencing was carried out on about 140 peripheral blood samples, which came from 40 to 45 ophthalmopathy, some 73 hyperthyroidism and roughly 17 progressor patients. To identify distinguishing TCR V-J signatures, a discovery cohort of roughly 100 patients was used, comprising under 45 with Graves' ophthalmopathy and under 60 with stable Graves' hyperthyroidism. An independent validation cohort of about 19 hyperthyroidism patients and 15 or so patients who later progressed to ophthalmopathy tested prospective prediction of ophthalmopathy. Once sampling was done, hyperthyroidism patients were given methimazole at a starting dose of 30 mg daily, whereas ophthalmopathy patients were given high-dose intravenous methylprednisolone. The 100 discovery patients were randomly split 7:3 into training and test sets. The study also compared thyroid tissue and blood T-cell repertoires from about six Graves' hyperthyroidism patients. Study-wide conclusions, independent of this receptor: No statistical method was used to set the sample size in advance, and investigators knew the group allocation. In validation, the model predicted progression to ophthalmopathy a median of roughly 6.5 months before onset, with approximately 68% sensitivity and just under 75% specificity. Most expanded thyroid clonotypes (frequency above 0.001) were also detected in blood, a finding suggesting that blood repertoires may reflect thyroid immune responses. In cross-validation, a model built on a 13 V-J signature told ophthalmopathy apart from stable hyperthyroidism with 85% to 90% sensitivity and around 83% specificity, and in testing the same model reached 80%/75%.

Its CDR3 holds 14 amino acids, cysteine through phenylalanine. The only DNA kept is the CDR3, 42 bases in frame from the first base. As encoded in the germline V gene (reference sequence), CDR1 is SGHNT while CDR2 is YYREEE. Clipping removes 4 bases from V and 5 bases from J, with 6 as the unmatched junction base count. The hyperthyroidism patients were between 18 and 65 years old and newly diagnosed, with a disease duration of less than 2 months. Exclusion was applied to patients with uncontrolled infections, other autoimmune diseases, pregnancy or lactation. Diagnoses relied on clinical symptoms, serum thyroxine and TRAb, thyroid ultrasound and orbital computed tomography. Blood from progressor patients was collected at the time of first diagnosis with hyperthyroidism, before any ophthalmopathy symptoms had appeared. Ficoll-Paque density gradient centrifugation was used to isolate PBMCs from 8.5 to 10 ml of fresh peripheral blood. Progressor patients were first diagnosed with Graves' hyperthyroidism and then developed ophthalmopathy during follow-up. Total RNA was extracted with Trizol reagent, and quality was checked on an Agilent 2100 Bioanalyzer.

With respect to this clonotype: This receptor's antigen is unknown. No much larger clonotype is one base removed from it; base qualities were not supplied.

The TCR beta CDR3 regions were amplified from RNA transcripts. The first round of RT-PCR for the TCR CDR3 was performed with the HTBI primer set and the Qiagen OneStep RT-PCR kit. A second multiplex PCR round built the libraries, followed by size selection and purification. The libraries were sequenced on an Illumina HiSeq2000 using paired-end 100 bp reads. Turning to the authors' computational methods: Raw data were processed with SOAPnuke, discarding reads with adapters, uncalled bases, mean Phred below 15, or no exact constant-primer or identifier match. High-quality paired reads were merged using COPE v1.2.5, and each unique nucleotide sequence was defined as a clonotype. MiTCR v1.1 was used to align the clonotypes against IMGT TRBV, TRBD and TRBJ reference segments. The analysis included only V-J combinations with a frequency above 0.0001, which together covered around 99% of the repertoires. The TCS score was defined as the ratio of F50 (clonal expansion) to E x V (chaos), calculated using BLOSUM62-based TCRdist between CDR3 peptides within each V-J. Welch's t-statistics and random forest reduced 500 to 550 V-J features to 13, which were used in a naive Bayes classifier (R e1071). Using fastp at Q25 and MiXCR, TCRdb reprocessed the public reads and kept productive beta chains. Rows are combined by CDR3 protein, so each entry shows the most common genes and DNA. TCRdb assigned the V and J calls; the authors' analysis was not used. The sample includes approximately 600,000 distinct CDR3 sequences, with around 14% observed a single time. The ten most abundant clones make up under 7% of the sample.

The sequenced sample was blood. The chain links TRBV5-4 with TRBJ1-5; 7 bases in the middle match TRBD1. This TCR came from a woman in her twenties or thirties with Graves' hyperthyroidism that later progressed to Graves' ophthalmopathy. The DNA sequence is as follows: TGTGCCAGCAGCGACGGGACAGAGTATCAGCCCCAGCATTTT. It encodes CASSDGTEYQPQHF. Extended through the reference TRBV5-4 and TRBJ1-5 proteins, this CDR3 yields the full variable domain: ETGVTQSPTHLIKTRGQQVTLRCSSQSGHNTVSWYQQALGQGPQFIFQYYREEENGRGNFPPRFSGLQFPNYSSELNVNALELDDSALYLCASSDGTEYQPQHFGDGTRLSIL.